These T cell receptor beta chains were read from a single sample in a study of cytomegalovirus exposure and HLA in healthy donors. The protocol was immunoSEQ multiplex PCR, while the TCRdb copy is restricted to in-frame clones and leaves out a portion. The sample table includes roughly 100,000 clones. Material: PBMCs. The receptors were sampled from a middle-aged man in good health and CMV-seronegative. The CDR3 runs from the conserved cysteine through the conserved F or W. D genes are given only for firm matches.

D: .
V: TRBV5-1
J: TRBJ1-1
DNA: TGCGCCAGCGGCGGGCCAGCTGGACACACTGAAGCTTTCTTT
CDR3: CASGGPAGHTEAFF

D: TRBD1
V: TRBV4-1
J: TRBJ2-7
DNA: TGCGCCAGCAGCCTTTATCACGGGACAGGCAACTACGAGCAGTACTTC
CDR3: CASSLYHGTGNYEQYF

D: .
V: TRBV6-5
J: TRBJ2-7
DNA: TGTGCCAGCAGTTACCTCGCAGAGGAGAGATACGAGCAGTACTTC
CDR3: CASSYLAEERYEQYF

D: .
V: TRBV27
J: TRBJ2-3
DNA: TGTGCCAGCAGTTCCGCGCTCTCCCGGGAGTATTTT
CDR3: CASSSALSREYF

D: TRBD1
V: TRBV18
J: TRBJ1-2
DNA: TGTGCCAGCTCACTACAATTCCCGGGACAGGGGAGCTATGGCTACACCTTC
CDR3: CASSLQFPGQGSYGYTF

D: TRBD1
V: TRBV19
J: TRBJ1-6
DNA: TGTGCCAGTAGTATGACAGGGGGCAATTCACCCCTCCACTTT
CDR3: CASSMTGGNSPLHF

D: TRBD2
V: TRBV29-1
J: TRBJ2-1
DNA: TGCAGCGTGACTAGCGGTTACAATGAGCAGTTCTTC
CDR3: CSVTSGYNEQFF

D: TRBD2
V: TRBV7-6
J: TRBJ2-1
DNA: TGTGCCAGCAGCTCACTAGCGGGAGGGGTTGCGCAGTTCTTC
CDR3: CASSSLAGGVAQFF

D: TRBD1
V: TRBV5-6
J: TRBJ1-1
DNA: TGTGCCAGCAGCTTGGCATACGGGACAGGGGGCCTTGAAGCTTTCTTT
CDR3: CASSLAYGTGGLEAFF

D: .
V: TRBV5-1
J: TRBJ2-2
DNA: TGCGCCAGCAGCGTGACAGGGATGGAGGGCGGGGAGCTGTTTTTT
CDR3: CASSVTGMEGGELFF

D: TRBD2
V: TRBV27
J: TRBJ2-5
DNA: TGTGCCAGCAGTTTATGGGCGGGAGGGCCGCGCGAGACCCAGTACTTC
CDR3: CASSLWAGGPRETQYF

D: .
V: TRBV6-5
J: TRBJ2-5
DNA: TGTGCCAGCAGTTACGAGGGACTGAGACAAGAGACCCAGTACTTC
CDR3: CASSYEGLRQETQYF

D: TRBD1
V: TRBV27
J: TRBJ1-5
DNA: TGTGCCAGCAGTTTAGAGGGGGCCAGCAATCAGCCCCAGCATTTT
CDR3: CASSLEGASNQPQHF

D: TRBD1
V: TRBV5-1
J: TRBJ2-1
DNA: TGCGCCAGCGGTGGGGACAGGGCCTACAATGAGCAGTTCTTC
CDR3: CASGGDRAYNEQFF

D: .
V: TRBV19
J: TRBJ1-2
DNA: TGTGCCAGTTCCAGTGCGGGGGGCCCTAACTATGGCTACACCTTC
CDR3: CASSSAGGPNYGYTF

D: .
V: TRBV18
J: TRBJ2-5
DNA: TGTGCCAGCTCACCACCGGGGCAGTACCAAGAGACCCAGTACTTC
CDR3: CASSPPGQYQETQYF

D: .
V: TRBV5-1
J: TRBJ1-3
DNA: TGCGCCAGCAGCCCATTGGCCGCGGGGGCTGGAAACACCATATATTTT
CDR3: CASSPLAAGAGNTIYF

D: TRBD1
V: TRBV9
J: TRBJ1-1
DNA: TGTGCCAGCAGCGTAGATGGACAGGTGAACACTGAAGCTTTCTTT
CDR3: CASSVDGQVNTEAFF

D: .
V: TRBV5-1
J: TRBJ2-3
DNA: TGCGCCAGCAGCTTCCCAACAGATACTAGCACAGATACGCAGTATTTT
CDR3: CASSFPTDTSTDTQYF

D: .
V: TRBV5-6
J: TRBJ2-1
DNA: TGTGCCAGCAGCGGCGGTAGCTCCTACAATGAGCAGTTCTTC
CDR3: CASSGGSSYNEQFF

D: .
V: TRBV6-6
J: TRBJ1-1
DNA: TGTGCCAGCATCCTTACCTTTTCGGCTGAAGCTTTCTTT
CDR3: CASILTFSAEAFF

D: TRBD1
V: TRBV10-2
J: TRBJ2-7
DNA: TGCGCCAGCAGTGACGGGCAGGGACAGCTCTACGAGCAGTACTTC
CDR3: CASSDGQGQLYEQYF

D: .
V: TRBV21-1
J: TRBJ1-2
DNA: TGTGCCAGCAGCCCCAGGGGGACCTATGGCTACACCTTC
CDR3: CASSPRGTYGYTF

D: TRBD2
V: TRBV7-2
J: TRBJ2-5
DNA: TGTGCCAGCAGCGCTAAGCGGGGGACCCAGACTCTACAAGAGACCCAGTACTTC
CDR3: CASSAKRGTQTLQETQYF

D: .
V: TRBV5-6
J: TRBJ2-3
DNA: TGTGCCAGCAGCTTGGATGTGCTGCCCGACTCAGATACGCAGTATTTT
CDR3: CASSLDVLPDSDTQYF

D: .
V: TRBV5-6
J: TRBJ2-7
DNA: TGTGCCAGCAGCTTGGATCGCCAGTATGAGCAGTACTTC
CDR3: CASSLDRQYEQYF

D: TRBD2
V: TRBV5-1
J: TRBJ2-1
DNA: TGCGCCAGCAGCTCCTCGGGTAGCGGGTTGTACAATGAGCAGTTCTTC
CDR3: CASSSSGSGLYNEQFF

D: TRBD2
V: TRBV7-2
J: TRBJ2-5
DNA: TGTGCCAGCAGCTTAAGCCGGACTAGCGGTGGAGCTGTCCAGTACTTC
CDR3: CASSLSRTSGGAVQYF

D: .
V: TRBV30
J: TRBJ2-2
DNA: TGTGCCTGGAGTGTACCAGGAGCGGACGGGGAGCTGTTTTTT
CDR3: CAWSVPGADGELFF